Below, one T cell receptor (beta chain) is given with its context. This specimen belongs to a study of blood T cell repertoires in COVID-19. Study-wide context: The United States, Italy and Spain were the sources of the acute and convalescent COVID-19 samples. Sources were T cells, B-cell-depleted T cells, or PBMCs; the material itself was cDNA or gDNA.

The authors' processing: Cell counts per sample came from amplifying reference gene primers. TCRdb's table, derived via immunoSEQ multiplex PCR, lists solely in-frame clones and lacks some. D and trimming were read from the DNA, whereas the V and J calls and clone size are those reported in that table. The table lists fewer than 65,000 clones, approximately 84% of them singletons. Looked up from germline, CDR1 is MGHDK and CDR2 is SYGVNS. The CDR3 extends over 17 amino acids. V was shortened by 4 bases and J by 7 bases, with 22 bases between the two germline ends. Sequencing was carried out using peripheral blood. The chain joins TRBV25-1 to TRBJ1-4; weak D call: TRBD1 (5 bases). The source of this sequence is a human donor in a cohort sampled during active COVID-19. In nucleotides, the CDR3 is TGTGCCAGCAGTGGGACATTGAACTCCCTCGCTTCTGAAAAACTGTTTTTT. Protein: CASSGTLNSLASEKLFF.